A single sample is the source of the 3 T cell receptor beta chains below, sequenced in a study of blood T cell repertoires in COVID-19. The table came from immunoSEQ multiplex PCR; TCRdb's copy has only in-frame clones and leaves some out. The sample has about 190,000 clones, around 86% seen once. The sequenced sample consisted of PBMCs or T cells enriched from blood (not recorded which). Receptors originate from a man in his forties with acute COVID-19.

The rearrangement links TRBV19 to TRBJ1-5; TRBD1 might be the D (6 bases). This CDR3 has 15 residues. The germline V and J ends were trimmed by 6 bases and 3 bases, with 15 bases remaining between them. Germline CDR1 LNHDA, CDR2 SQIVND (reference sequence). DNA for the CDR3: TGTGCCAGTAGCCCCAGAGGGACACCCAATCAGCCCCAGCATTTT. It yields the protein CASSPRGTPNQPQHF.

This chain uses TRBV5-5 with TRBJ1-2; TRBD1 matches 8 bases. The germline V gene has CDR1 SGHKS and CDR2 YYEKEE (reference sequence). The length of the CDR3 is 15 residues. J gave up 2 bases and V 4 bases, and 7 bases lay outside the gene matches. The CDR3: CASSPQGAGNYGYTF. CDR3 sequence (DNA): TGTGCCAGCAGCCCTCAGGGGGCAGGGAACTATGGCTACACCTTC.

The V gene is TRBV4-2, the J gene TRBJ1-4; 8 bases fit TRBD1. Per germline, CDR1 LGHNA and CDR2 YNFKEQ. The CDR3 consists of 13 residues. V was pared by 4 bases and J by 7 bases, with 2 bases of the junction left unmatched. The CDR3 sequence: CASSLTGVEKLFF. The CDR3 DNA reads as TGTGCCAGCAGCCTGACAGGGGTTGAAAAACTGTTTTTT.